The rows below give T cell receptor beta chains drawn from one sample of a study of cytomegalovirus exposure and HLA in healthy donors. Measured with immunoSEQ multiplex PCR; TCRdb has only the in-frame clones, and not every one. The sample comprises approximately 160,000 clones, around 75% of which are singletons, and 2.5% to 3.5% rests with the top ten. The sample was PBMCs. The receptors here all came from a woman aged 45-65 years in good health and CMV-seropositive. The CDR3 runs from the conserved cysteine through the conserved F or W. A D gene is named only where the DNA matches it firmly. Only some rows state a clone size, as once, few, many or a class for expanded clones.

abundance | d_gene | j_gene | v_gene | CDR3aa | CDR3nt
NA | TRBD2 | TRBJ2-7 | TRBV11-2 | CASSLGGLAGTYEQYF | TGTGCCAGCAGCTTAGGGGGACTAGCGGGGACTTACGAGCAGTACTTC
NA | NA | TRBJ2-4 | TRBV7-9 | CASSSGLESKNIQYF | TGTGCCAGCAGCTCCGGTCTCGAGTCCAAAAACATTCAGTACTTC
NA | TRBD1 | TRBJ1-1 | TRBV7-6 | CASSVDRGYTEAFF | TGTGCCAGCAGCGTCGACAGGGGGTACACTGAAGCTTTCTTT
NA | TRBD1 | TRBJ2-7 | TRBV18 | CASSTRQGVLYEQYF | TGTGCCAGCTCAACCCGACAGGGTGTTCTCTACGAGCAGTACTTC
NA | NA | TRBJ1-1 | TRBV18 | CASSSTGFNTEAFF | TGTGCCAGCTCATCAACAGGGTTCAACACTGAAGCTTTCTTT
NA | NA | TRBJ1-1 | TRBV7-3 | CASSPDPGRTEAFF | TGTGCCAGCAGCCCGGATCCGGGGAGGACTGAAGCTTTCTTT
few | NA | TRBJ2-1 | TRBV4-2 | CASSQTGSSSYNEQFF | TGTGCCAGCAGCCAAACGGGGAGTAGCTCCTACAATGAGCAGTTCTTC
NA | TRBD1 | TRBJ2-1 | TRBV27 | CASSQNQGAKGNEQFF | TGTGCCAGCAGTCAGAACCAGGGGGCGAAGGGGAATGAGCAGTTCTTC
once | NA | TRBJ1-1 | TRBV7-2 | CASSLNLTATAEAFF | TGTGCCAGCAGCTTAAACCTGACAGCCACGGCTGAAGCTTTCTTT
NA | TRBD1 | TRBJ1-5 | TRBV5-1 | CASSLGTGKNQPQHF | TGCGCCAGCAGCCTTGGGACAGGGAAAAATCAGCCCCAGCATTTT
NA | TRBD1 | TRBJ1-5 | TRBV5-4 | CASSEGQGMPQHF | TGTGCCAGCAGCGAGGGACAGGGGATGCCCCAGCATTTT
once | NA | TRBJ1-1 | TRBV5-1 | CASSFGGAIEAFF | TGCGCCAGCAGCTTCGGAGGGGCGATTGAAGCTTTCTTT
NA | TRBD2 | TRBJ2-7 | TRBV7-9 | CASSSSGRYEQYF | TGTGCCAGCAGCTCCTCCGGGAGGTACGAGCAGTACTTC
once | TRBD1 | TRBJ1-1 | TRBV30 | CAWSPWDRDTEAFF | TGTGCCTGGAGTCCTTGGGACAGGGACACTGAAGCTTTCTTT
NA | NA | TRBJ2-7 | TRBV28 | CASSRPVGAYEQYF | TGTGCCAGCAGCCGCCCAGTTGGAGCCTACGAGCAGTACTTC
NA | NA | TRBJ2-2 | TRBV7-9 | CASSPQARELFF | TGTGCCAGCAGCCCTCAAGCCCGGGAGCTGTTTTTT
few | NA | TRBJ1-3 | TRBV4-1 | CASSLLGVGGNTIYF | TGCGCCAGCAGCCTCCTAGGGGTGGGAGGAAACACCATATATTTT
NA | TRBD1 | TRBJ2-1 | TRBV27 | CASSSLGQGYNEQFF | TGTGCCAGCAGTTCCTTGGGACAGGGGTACAATGAGCAGTTCTTC
NA | TRBD1 | TRBJ1-2 | TRBV11-2 | CASSFRTGGNYGYTF | TGTGCCAGCAGCTTCCGGACAGGTGGTAACTATGGCTACACCTTC